This T cell receptor beta chain derives from a study of T-cell reconstitution after alpha-beta-depleted transplantation in children. This sample's TCRbeta library carried unique molecular identifier barcodes. TCRdb called the PCR reads again in MiXCR, with one record for every CDR3 protein. The sample includes 350,000 to 400,000 distinct CDR3 sequences, about a fifth of them seen just once. The V and J ends lost 0 bases and 7 bases, in that order; junction bases with no gene match: 4. Germline CDR1 is SGDLS and CDR2 is YYNGEE. The CDR3 runs 15 residues. The sequence came from a human donor who donated a stem cell graft to a child with acute myeloid leukemia. The sequencing used PBMCs from the stem cell graft donor, collected from the stem cell graft. The chain uses TRBV9 and TRBJ2-1; 10 bases line up with TRBD1. The CDR3 region is CASSVGGQGDNEQFF. CDR3 bases: TGTGCCAGCAGCGTAGGTGGACAGGGGGATAATGAGCAGTTCTTC.